This T cell receptor (beta chain) was recorded in a study of tumour-infiltrating T cells in Burkitt lymphoma. Study at large: Overall and progression-free survival were predicted by productive clonality.

V lost 0 bases, J lost 11 bases, and 16 bases lay in between. Germline loops: CDR1 MGHRA, CDR2 YSYEKL. There are 14 residues in the CDR3. The repertoire was sequenced with immunoSEQ multiplex PCR; TCRdb's copy has only in-frame clones and lacks some. The sample has some 14,000 clones, more than 60% seen once; the top ten hold roughly 6.6%. This clone is deemed medium-sized (0.01 to 0.1%). The material sequenced was tumor tissue. The receptor comes from a human donor with diffuse large B-cell lymphoma. The chain uses TRBV4-1 and TRBJ1-1, with D perhaps matching TRBD1 (5 bases). The CDR3 DNA is TGCGCCAGCAGCCAAGAGTGGGGGGGGATCGGCGCTTTCTTT. Its translation is CASSQEWGGIGAFF.